This T cell receptor beta chain was profiled in a study of T cell repertoires in cytomegalovirus infection. In the study overall: Both a matching HLA type and CMV infection were indicated by public TCR beta signatures. Overall study results and limits: Across the ex vivo response, the dominant clonotypes were HLA-C-restricted CMV-specific TCR beta clonotypes. Carriers of CMV and the relevant HLA type were discriminated by public TCR beta frequency.

This clonotype appeared many times. Its antigen is unidentified. One junction end does not reproduce the germline sequence, and a read error may be involved. Germline lookup yields CDR1 SSHAT and CDR2 FNYEAQ (reference sequence). The CDR3 has 16 amino acids. TCRdb ran MiXCR on the reads and lists one entry per CDR3 protein. In the table there are approximately 500,000 distinct CDR3 sequences, roughly 10% of which are singletons. The J gene is TRBJ2-2, the V gene TRBV7-7, with TRBD2 identical over 9 bases. The sample taken for sequencing was PBMCs. The sequence derives from a human donor in good health (CMV status not recorded). Some clones in this sample may be carry-over from other donors' samples. The CDR3 spells CASSSGAGGNTGELFF. CDR3 sequence (DNA): TGTGCTAGCAGCTCAGGAGCGGGAGGAAACACCGGGGAGCTGTTTTTT.